The 4 T cell receptor beta chains below all came from one sample that was sequenced in a study of graft-versus-host responses after intestinal transplantation. Profiling relied on immunoSEQ multiplex PCR, and the TCRdb table lists in-frame clones only, not all of them. Of about 70,000 clones in the sample, nearly 90% were seen once. Their antigens remain unidentified. Sequencing was performed on unstimulated CD8+ T cells sorted from spleen or lymph node cells, taken before transplant. The receptor set was obtained from a human donor who was the organ donor for an intestinal transplant.

The J gene is TRBJ1-5, the V gene TRBV7-9, with D unresolved. CDR3 length equals 13 residues. The germline gives CDR1 SEHNR, CDR2 FQNEAQ (reference sequence). V lost 5 bases, J lost 10 bases, and 15 bases lay in between. CDR3 in amino acids: CASSLGGPEPQHF. The CDR3 coding sequence is TGTGCCAGCAGCCTTGGCGGGCCCGAACCCCAGCATTTT.

The rearrangement links TRBV6-6 to TRBJ2-7, with 10 bases aligning to TRBD2. Looked up from germline, CDR1 is MNHNY and CDR2 is SVGAGI (reference sequence). CDR3 length: 15 residues. Trimming removed 3 bases from V and 3 bases from J; junction bases left unmatched: 5. In DNA, the CDR3 is TGTGCCAGCAGTTATGGGCTAGCGGGGGTCTACGAGCAGTACGTC. Translation: CASSYGLAGVYEQYV.

The genes are TRBV7-9 and TRBJ1-2, with 7 bases identical to TRBD1. Germline CDR1 SEHNR, CDR2 FQNEAQ (reference sequence). The CDR3 loop spans 13 amino acids. Trimming cost V 4 bases and J 4 bases; bases outside gene matches: 3. The CDR3 nucleotides read TGTGCCAGCAGCTCGGGACAGTTCTATGGCTACACCTTC. Its translation is CASSSGQFYGYTF.

This rearrangement joins TRBV7-6 to TRBJ1-5, with no clear D. The ends were cut back, 5 bases at V and 0 bases at J, with 11 bases in the middle. This CDR3 region has 15 residues. Per the germline V gene, CDR1 is SGHVS and CDR2 is FNYEAQ. CDR3 amino acids: CASSPDWNSNQPQHF. CDR3 nucleotide sequence: TGTGCCAGCAGCCCCGACTGGAATAGCAATCAGCCCCAGCATTTT.